Following are 27 T cell receptor beta chains from one sample sequenced in a study of cytomegalovirus exposure and HLA in healthy donors. PCR employed 60 Vbeta and 13 Jbeta primers. Clones were sequenced by immunoSEQ multiplex PCR, and TCRdb holds only the in-frame ones, with some missing. The sample gives around 120,000 clones, about 16% of which show up once; under 2% is in the top ten. Input material: PBMCs. The receptor source for this set is a woman aged 18-29 years in good health and CMV-seronegative.

CDR3 DNA: TGTGCCAGCAGTCCGCCAATCCCAGGGATCTCTGGAAACACCATATATTTT. Amino acids: CASSPPIPGISGNTIYF. The rearrangement links TRBV28 to TRBJ1-3, with D possibly matching TRBD1 (5 bases). The germline V gene has CDR1 MDHEN and CDR2 SYDVKM. The CDR3 extends over 17 amino acids. V was trimmed by 5 bases and J by 0 bases, leaving 17 bases between them.

The chain joins TRBV7-2 to TRBJ2-7; 7 bases align to TRBD1. V was pared by 5 bases and J by 2 bases, with 12 bases of the junction left unmatched. This CDR3 is built from 16 residues. Per germline, CDR1 SGHTA and CDR2 FQGNSA. For the CDR3, the DNA is TGTGCCAGCAGCCTACAGTACCACAGGGGTGCCTACGAGCAGTACTTC. Translating it yields CASSLQYHRGAYEQYF. The full variable domain, its missing parts supplied by reference TRBV7-2 and TRBJ2-7, is GAGVSQSPSNKVTEKGKDVELRCDPISGHTALYWYRQSLGQGLEFLIYFQGNSAPDKSGLPSDRFSAERTGGSVSTLTIQRTQQEDSAVYLCASSLQYHRGAYEQYFGPGTRLTVT.

This clone has a handful of counts. The CDR3 loop reads CASSRTTGEGTDTQYF. CDR3 in DNA: TGCGCCAGCAGCCGGACGACAGGGGAGGGAACAGATACGCAGTATTTT. This chain links TRBV4-1 with TRBJ2-3; D perhaps matches TRBD1 (8 bases). The germline V gene encodes CDR1 MGHRA and CDR2 YSYEKL. V lost 4 bases and J 3 bases, leaving 17 bases between the germline ends. The CDR3 spans 16 residues.

The chain is built from TRBV5-4 and TRBJ2-5; 8 bases map to TRBD1. Germline V gene lookup returns CDR1 SGHNT and CDR2 YYREEE (reference sequence). The V gene end was trimmed by 3 bases and the J gene end by 5 bases; junction bases not matched to a gene: 6. The CDR3 contains 14 residues. The chain's CDR3 is CASSWDRFEETQYF. In DNA, the CDR3 is TGTGCCAGCAGCTGGGACAGGTTCGAGGAGACCCAGTACTTC.

The rearrangement links TRBV9 to TRBJ2-1; 7 bases match TRBD2. After removal of 3 bases from V and 7 bases from J, the junction contained 16 bases not matched to a gene. The CDR3 runs to 17 residues. CDR1 and CDR2 (germline): SGDLS, YYNGEE. CDR3 DNA: TGTGCCAGCAGCGGACCTCCGGGGAGCGGGGTAGCGAATGAGCAGTTCTTC. This translates into CASSGPPGSGVANEQFF. The complete variable domain, with remaining parts taken from reference TRBV9 and TRBJ2-1, reads DSGVTQTPKHLITATGQRVTLRCSPRSGDLSVYWYQQSLDQGLQFLIQYYNGEERAKGNILERFSAQQFPDLHSELNLSSLELGDSALYFCASSGPPGSGVANEQFFGPGTRLTVL.

This clone has a handful of counts. The chain employs TRBV25-1 and TRBJ2-7; TRBD1 aligns across 7 bases. Germline V gene sequence: CDR1 MGHDK, CDR2 SYGVNS. V lost 4 bases, J lost 2 bases, and 5 bases stayed unmatched. This CDR3 region has 14 residues. The CDR3 spells CASSGTGIPYEQYF. CDR3 nucleotides: TGTGCCAGCAGTGGGACAGGAATCCCCTACGAGCAGTACTTC.

The V gene is TRBV4-2, the J gene TRBJ2-1, with 8 bases matching TRBD2. The junction had 5 bases not matched to a gene; V was cut back by 0 bases and J by 4 bases. The CDR3 loop spans 16 amino acids. The germline CDR1 and CDR2 sequences are LGHNA and YNFKEQ. CDR3 nucleotide sequence: TGTGCCAGCAGCCAAGAGAGAGGACTAGCTTACAATGAGCAGTTCTTC. Amino acids: CASSQERGLAYNEQFF.

A few counts support this clone. V is TRBV19 and J is TRBJ1-2, with D maybe TRBD1 (5 bases). This CDR3 has 15 residues. Trimming took off 8 bases at V and 1 base at J, with 17 bases between the two ends. Germline assignment: CDR1 LNHDA and CDR2 SQIVND (reference sequence). The DNA for the CDR3 is TGTGCCAGTGGGACTTCAGGGATACTTAACTATGGCTACACCTTC. This codes for CASGTSGILNYGYTF. Using reference TRBV19 and TRBJ1-2 for the parts outside the CDR3, the full variable domain is DGGITQSPKYLFRKEGQNVTLSCEQNLNHDAMYWYRQDPGQGLRLIYYSQIVNDFQKGDIAEGYSVSREKKESFPLTVTSAQKNPTAFYLCASGTSGILNYGYTFGSGTRLTVV.

The rearrangement links TRBV7-9 to TRBJ2-3; the D gene is possibly TRBD2 (5 bases). Germline V CDR1 and CDR2: SEHNR, FQNEAQ (reference sequence). The CDR3 has 15 amino acids. Between the trimmed V and J ends, which lost 5 bases and 5 bases, there was a span of 17 bases. CDR3 coding DNA: TGTGCCAGCAGCCCCCCCGGGCCGGGAATAGATACGCAGTATTTT. Translated: CASSPPGPGIDTQYF.

The chain carries TRBV9 and TRBJ2-2, with 9 bases fitting TRBD1. V was clipped by 3 bases and J by 6 bases; unmatched bases: 6. There are 15 residues in the CDR3. Germline V gene sequence: CDR1 SGDLS, CDR2 YYNGEE. CDR3 DNA: TGTGCCAGCAGCGCCCCGGGACAGGGCCCCGGGGAGCTGTTTTTT. It is translated as CASSAPGQGPGELFF.

This chain links TRBV6-4 with TRBJ2-5; D is perhaps TRBD2 (5 bases). CDR1 MRHNA and CDR2 SNTAGT come from the germline V gene. The CDR3 sequence is 15 residues long. With 2 bases removed from V and 2 bases from J, the gap between germline ends came to 12 bases. CDR3 residues: CASSDVSGKQETQYF. The CDR3 DNA reads TGTGCCAGCAGTGACGTTTCGGGGAAGCAAGAGACCCAGTACTTC.

V is TRBV5-1 and J is TRBJ1-1; no clear D. V shed 2 bases and J shed 1 base, with 12 bases lying between them. CDR1 and CDR2 (germline): SGHRS, YFSETQ. The CDR3 sequence is 15 residues long. The CDR3 protein is CASSFPVRGNTEAFF. CDR3 DNA: TGCGCCAGCAGCTTCCCGGTGCGGGGGAACACTGAAGCTTTCTTT.

This clone was observed a few times. This chain joins TRBV5-1 and TRBJ2-1; 11 nucleotides match TRBD2. The junction had 5 bases not matched to a gene; V was cut back by 2 bases and J by 1 base. Germline CDR1 SGHRS, CDR2 YFSETQ. This CDR3 contains 17 residues. CDR3 amino acids: CASSLQPSGRSYNEQFF. In DNA form, the CDR3 reads TGCGCCAGCAGCTTACAGCCTAGCGGGAGGTCCTACAATGAGCAGTTCTTC.

A few counts support this clone. The J gene is TRBJ2-2, the V gene TRBV29-1; 9 nucleotides agree with TRBD1. Germline V lookup: CDR1 SQVTM, CDR2 ANQGSEA. This CDR3 has 14 residues. Trimming at V came to 4 bases and at J to 4 bases, leaving 4 bases not matched to a gene. Here the CDR3 DNA reads TGCAGCGTTGCCGGACAGGGGATCACCGGGGAGCTGTTTTTT. It encodes CSVAGQGITGELFF.

The CDR3 loop reads CASSRVRGPKTGELFF. CDR3 sequence (DNA): TGTGCCAGCAGCCGCGTCAGGGGGCCAAAAACCGGGGAGCTGTTTTTT. The rearrangement uses TRBV11-2 and TRBJ2-2; 8 positions match TRBD1. J lost 5 bases, V lost 5 bases, and 10 bases had no gene match. The length of the CDR3 is 16 residues. Germline CDR1 and CDR2: SGHAT and FQNNGV.

V usage is TRBV6-6 and J usage is TRBJ2-7, with D possibly being TRBD2 (6 bases). Germline CDR1 reads MNHNY; CDR2 reads SVGAGI (reference sequence). There are 14 residues in the CDR3. Deletions cut 6 bases from V and 3 bases from J, with 15 bases between. Here the CDR3 DNA reads TGTGCCAGCAGCCAAAGACTAGGAGACTACGAGCAGTACTTC. Protein sequence: CASSQRLGDYEQYF.

This clone was seen only a few times. The CDR3 region has the DNA TGTGCCAGTAGTATAGCCAGGACAGGAGAGAACACTGAAGCTTTCTTT. Translating it yields CASSIARTGENTEAFF. The chain uses TRBV19 and TRBJ1-1; the match to TRBD1 covers 7 bases. Losses at the gene ends were 1 base for V and 1 base for J; bases not matched to a gene: 6. CDR3 length equals 16 residues. CDR1 is LNHDA and CDR2 is SQIVND in the germline V gene (reference sequence).

This rearrangement joins TRBV29-1 to TRBJ2-7; the match to TRBD1 covers 8 bases. The ends lost 1 base at V and 2 bases at J; junction bases unmatched: 10. The CDR3 consists of 16 residues. CDR1 and CDR2 (germline): SQVTM, ANQGSEA. This chain's CDR3 is CSVEALGRTGTYEQYF. CDR3 coding DNA: TGCAGCGTTGAAGCACTAGGCCGGACAGGGACCTACGAGCAGTACTTC.

The chain links TRBV19 to TRBJ1-1; 8 nucleotides line up with TRBD1. The germline gives CDR1 LNHDA, CDR2 SQIVND (reference sequence). V lost 3 bases to trimming and J lost 6 bases; unmatched junction nucleotides: 6. The CDR3 consists of 14 residues. The CDR3 coding sequence is TGTGCCAGTAGTATTACAGGGGGAAACGCTGAAGCTTTCTTT. This translates into CASSITGGNAEAFF.

This clone was detected a few times. One end of the junction does not line up with germline, which may come from a read error. The J gene is TRBJ1-2, the V gene TRBV2, with TRBD1 identical over 7 bases. CDR1 and CDR2 (germline): SNHLY, FYNNEI. This CDR3 contains 12 residues. The chain's CDR3 is CASPDRARGNAF. In nucleotides, the CDR3 is TGTGCCAGCCCCGACAGGGCCCGTGGTAACGCCTTC.

A few counts support this clone. The chain joins TRBV5-1 to TRBJ1-2; D perhaps matches TRBD1 (6 bases). The germline CDR1 and CDR2 sequences are SGHRS and YFSETQ. The V end lost 4 bases, the J end lost 5 bases, and 18 bases lay between the germline ends. This CDR3 is 15 amino acids long. CDR3 bases: TGCGCCAGCAGCCCTCGGGGGGGGCGCGGGTATGGCTACACCTTC. It encodes CASSPRGGRGYGYTF.

This clone was seen a handful of times. This rearrangement joins TRBV4-3 to TRBJ2-7; 11 bases are shared with TRBD2. This CDR3 spans 15 amino acids. Germline V gene sequence: CDR1 LGHNA, CDR2 YSLEER. V lost 1 base to trimming and J lost 3 bases; unmatched junction nucleotides: 2. CDR3 sequence (DNA): TGCGCCAGCAGCCAAGGACTAGCGGGGAACTACGAGCAGTACTTC. Amino acid sequence: CASSQGLAGNYEQYF.

This clone has more than one count but fewer than ten. The chain carries TRBV9 and TRBJ1-1; D may be TRBD1 (6 bases). V dropped 6 bases and J dropped 1 base, with 13 bases sitting between them. The CDR3 totals 14 residues. Germline values: CDR1 SGDLS, CDR2 YYNGEE. This CDR3 is CASTLGGGNTEAFF. CDR3 DNA sequence: TGTGCCAGCACCCTAGGGGGGGGGAACACTGAAGCTTTCTTT.

The chain combines TRBV4-3 with TRBJ2-1, with TRBD2 as a possible D gene (7 bases). Germline CDR1 is LGHNA and CDR2 is YSLEER. The CDR3 length is 16 residues. V dropped 4 bases and J dropped 7 bases, with 20 bases sitting between them. CDR3: CASSPRRGRNENEQFF. CDR3 DNA sequence: TGCGCCAGCAGCCCGCGGCGGGGGCGAAACGAAAATGAGCAGTTCTTC.

This chain uses TRBV28 with TRBJ2-3; 11 positions match TRBD2. The CDR3 has 15 amino acids. V lost 6 bases to trimming and J lost 4 bases; unmatched junction nucleotides: 6. Germline V gene data show CDR1 as MDHEN and CDR2 as SYDVKM. As DNA, the CDR3 is TGTGCCAGCAGGGTAGCGGGAGGGCCGTCAGATACGCAGTATTTT. Translation: CASRVAGGPSDTQYF.

The chain joins TRBV5-1 to TRBJ1-2; 7 bases are a match to TRBD1. The trim removed 4 bases at V and 8 bases at J, leaving 11 bases unmatched. The CDR3 spans 14 residues. Germline CDR1 is SGHRS and CDR2 is YFSETQ. The CDR3 here is CASSEAQGIGGYTF. CDR3 DNA: TGCGCCAGCAGCGAGGCACAGGGGATCGGCGGCTACACCTTC.

The chain is built from TRBV7-3 and TRBJ2-7; 7 bases map to TRBD1. Germline V gene lookup returns CDR1 SGHTA and CDR2 FQGTGA. This CDR3 has 13 residues. V lost 5 bases and J lost 3; bases outside the gene matches: 4. The CDR3 protein is CASSRDRRYEQYF. The CDR3 DNA reads TGTGCCAGCAGCAGGGACAGACGCTACGAGCAGTACTTC.